This T cell receptor beta chain was sequenced during a study of blood T cell repertoires in COVID-19. About the research overall: COVID-19 samples collected from the United States, Italy and Spain covered acute and convalescent phases.

Original processing notes: By means of reference gene primer amplification, nucleated cell counts were estimated. Clones were read by immunoSEQ multiplex PCR, and TCRdb kept only the in-frame ones, dropping some. Clone size and the V and J calls come from that table; the DNA yielded D and trimming. Of about 250,000 clones listed, about 80% are singletons. The CDR3 has 15 residues. The germline gives CDR1 MRHNA, CDR2 SNTAGT. V was pared by 0 bases and J by 5 bases, with 8 bases between. The rearrangement uses TRBV6-4 and TRBJ1-6; D is undetermined. The sample was peripheral blood. The source is a person aged 70 to 85 with COVID-19, enrolled during active disease. Written as DNA, the CDR3 is TGTGCCAGCAGTGACTCGGACTTTAATAATTCACCCCTCCACTTT. Protein sequence: CASSDSDFNNSPLHF.